This T cell receptor beta chain was captured by sequencing in a study of OX40 agonist ivuxolimab in advanced cancers. Produced via immunoSEQ multiplex PCR; TCRdb's table is partial and in-frame only. Seen here are roughly 30,000 clones, approximately 90% observed once, and the top ten hold more than 4.5%. The CDR3 consists of 16 residues. Germline V gives CDR1 LGHNA, CDR2 YNFKEQ. The J segment lost 6 bases and the V segment lost 0 bases, leaving 11 bases of the junction unmatched. Blood draws occurred at baseline, cycle 4 day 1, and cycle 7 day 1. Sequencing was performed on CD4+ or CD8+ T cells sorted from blood, taken in a trial of the OX40 agonist ivuxolimab. This sequence was found in an adult with an advanced solid tumor such as melanoma, head and neck, liver or kidney cancer. V and J are TRBV4-2 and TRBJ2-7, with 7 nucleotides matching TRBD2. Here the CDR3 DNA reads TGTGCCAGCAGCCAAGATCTAGGACTAGGAGCTTTCGAGCAGTACTTC. Its protein is CASSQDLGLGAFEQYF.